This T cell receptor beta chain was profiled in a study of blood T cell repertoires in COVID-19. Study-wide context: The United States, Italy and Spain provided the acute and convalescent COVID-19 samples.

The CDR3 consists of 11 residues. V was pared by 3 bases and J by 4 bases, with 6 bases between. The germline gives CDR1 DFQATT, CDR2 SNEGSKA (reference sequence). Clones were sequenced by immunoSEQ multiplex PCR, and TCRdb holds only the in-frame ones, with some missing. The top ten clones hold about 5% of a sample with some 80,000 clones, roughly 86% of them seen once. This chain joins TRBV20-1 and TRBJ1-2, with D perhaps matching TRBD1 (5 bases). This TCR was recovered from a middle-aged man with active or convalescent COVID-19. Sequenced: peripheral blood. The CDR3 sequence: CSARGGYGYTF. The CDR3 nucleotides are TGCAGTGCTAGGGGGGGCTATGGCTACACCTTC.